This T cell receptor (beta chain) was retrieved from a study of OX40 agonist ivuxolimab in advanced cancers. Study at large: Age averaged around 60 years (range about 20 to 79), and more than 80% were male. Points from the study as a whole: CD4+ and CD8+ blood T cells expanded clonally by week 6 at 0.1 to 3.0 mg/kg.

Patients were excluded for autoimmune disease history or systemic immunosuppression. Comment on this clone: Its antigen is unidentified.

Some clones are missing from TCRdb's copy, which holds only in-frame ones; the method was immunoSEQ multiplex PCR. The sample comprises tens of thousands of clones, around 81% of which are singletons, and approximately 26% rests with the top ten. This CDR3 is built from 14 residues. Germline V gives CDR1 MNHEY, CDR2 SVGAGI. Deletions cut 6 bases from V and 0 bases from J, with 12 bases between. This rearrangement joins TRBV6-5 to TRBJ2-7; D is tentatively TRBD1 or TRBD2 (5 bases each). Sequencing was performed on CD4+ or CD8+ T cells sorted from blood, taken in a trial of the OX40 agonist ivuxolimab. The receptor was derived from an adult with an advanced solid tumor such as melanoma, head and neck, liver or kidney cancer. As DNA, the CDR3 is TGTGCCAGCAGCCTCCGGGACGGCTCCTACGAGCAGTACTTC. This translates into CASSLRDGSYEQYF.